This T cell receptor (beta chain) comes out of a study of T cells after yellow fever vaccination. Study-wide results and caveats: High-abundance clonotypes from the bulk population could contaminate FACS-sorted repertoires. It was a weaker secondary response, yet one that peaked faster, at day 5 versus 15. Most clones from primary vaccination were detected again post-booster (about 96% CD4, 88% CD8).

The CDR3 loop spans 12 amino acids. Germline V lookup: CDR1 DFQATT, CDR2 SNEGSKA (reference sequence). V was cut by 3 bases and J by 3 bases, with 7 bases left in between. A word on this clonotype: Its antigen is currently unknown.

TCRdb called the 5' RACE reads again in MiXCR, with one record for every CDR3 protein. The repertoire includes around 610,000 distinct CDR3 sequences, 13% of them detected once, and around an eighth sits in the top ten. The genes are TRBV20-1 and TRBJ2-3; D gene unclear. The sample consisted of PBMCs, taken on the day of the yellow fever booster vaccination. The source is a man younger than 45 who received the YFV17D yellow fever vaccine. The CDR3 loop is CSASADTDTQYF. CDR3 in DNA: TGCAGTGCTAGCGCCGATACAGATACGCAGTATTTT.